The present T cell receptor beta chain was sequenced within a study of breast tumors, draining lymph nodes, adjacent tissues. The CDR3 has 12 residues. In germline, CDR1 is KGHDR, CDR2 SFDVKD. V lost 5 bases and J 6 bases, leaving 8 bases between the germline ends. Each CDR3 protein gets one entry after TCRdb re-called the multiplex PCR reads with MiXCR. This repertoire shows about 12,000 distinct CDR3 sequences, roughly half found once; its top ten account for about 42%. The chain couples TRBV24-1 to TRBJ2-3; D possibly corresponds to TRBD2 (5 bases). The TCR sequence derives from a female donor with breast cancer. Some clones in this sample may be carry-over from other donors' samples. Sequencing was carried out using tumor-adjacent breast tissue. CDR3 DNA sequence: TGTGCCACCAGTGGGGCTAGCGATACGCAGTATTTT. It yields the protein CATSGASDTQYF.